This TCR beta chain was observed in a study of spatial heterogeneity in lung cancer. The time point: blood at routine non-recurrence follow-up after resection. Whole RNA obtained from tumor, nontumor lung or frozen PBMC underwent sequencing without sorting. TCRdb called the 5' RACE reads again in MiXCR, with one record for every CDR3 protein. The sample records fewer than 30,000 distinct CDR3 sequences, approximately 6% being singletons. This clonotype was observed at least ten times. The source material was PBMCs, sampled at follow-up. This TCR came from a male donor with early-stage non-small cell lung cancer.

CDR3 DNA sequence: TGCGCCAGCAGTGAGTCACACACTGAAGCTTTCTTT. This codes for CASSESHTEAFF. The V and J genes are TRBV10-2 and TRBJ1-1; D remains unclear. The CDR3 has 12 residues. Trimming removed 0 bases from V and 3 bases from J, with 2 bases in between. Germline CDR1 reads WSHSY; CDR2 reads SAAADI.